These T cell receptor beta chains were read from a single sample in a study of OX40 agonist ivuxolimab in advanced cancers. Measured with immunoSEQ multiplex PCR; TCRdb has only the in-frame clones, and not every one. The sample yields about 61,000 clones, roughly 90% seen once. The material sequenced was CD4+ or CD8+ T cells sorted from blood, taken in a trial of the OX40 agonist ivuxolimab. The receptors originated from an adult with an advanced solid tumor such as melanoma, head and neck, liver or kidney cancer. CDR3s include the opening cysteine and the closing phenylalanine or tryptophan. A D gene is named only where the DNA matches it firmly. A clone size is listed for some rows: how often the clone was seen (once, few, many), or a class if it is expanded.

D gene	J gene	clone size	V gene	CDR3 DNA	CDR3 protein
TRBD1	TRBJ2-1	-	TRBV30	TGTGCCTGGGGTCCACTGGGACAGGCGGCCAATGAGCAGTTCTTC	CAWGPLGQAANEQFF
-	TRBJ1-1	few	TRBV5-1	TGCGCCAGCAGCTTTATCCCGGGGATGAACACTGAAGCTTTCTTT	CASSFIPGMNTEAFF
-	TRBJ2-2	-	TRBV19	TGTGCCAGTAGTATGTATCTGAACTCCGGGGAGCTGTTTTTT	CASSMYLNSGELFF
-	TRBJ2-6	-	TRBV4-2	TGTGCCAGCAGCCAGACGGCCCCGACGTCTGGGGCCAACGTCCTGACTTTC	CASSQTAPTSGANVLTF
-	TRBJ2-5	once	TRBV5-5	TGTGCCAGCAGCTTGGATTTCGGGCCAATACAAGAGACCCAGTACTTC	CASSLDFGPIQETQYF
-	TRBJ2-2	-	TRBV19	TGTGCCAGTAGCCAGGGCATCGGGGAGCTGTTTTTT	CASSQGIGELFF
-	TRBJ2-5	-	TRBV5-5	TGTGCCAGCAACCCCAGACTAGAAGAGACCCAGTACTTC	CASNPRLEETQYF
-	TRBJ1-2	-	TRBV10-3	TGTGCCATCAGTGAGGCCTACCGTGGGGGCTACACCTTC	CAISEAYRGGYTF
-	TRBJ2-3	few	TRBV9	TGTGCCAGCAGCGTAGATCAGGGGAGCACAGATACGCAGTATTTT	CASSVDQGSTDTQYF
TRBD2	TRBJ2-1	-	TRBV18	TGTGCCAGCTCACGGGACTACACATCCTACAATGAGCAGTTCTTC	CASSRDYTSYNEQFF
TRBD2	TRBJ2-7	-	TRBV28	TGTGCCAGCAGTTTAGGGTGGGGGCTAGCGGGAGTAGTTTACGAGCAGTACTTC	CASSLGWGLAGVVYEQYF
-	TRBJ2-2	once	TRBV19	TGTGCCAGTAGTATTAGTGCGATCGGGGAGCTGTTTTTT	CASSISAIGELFF
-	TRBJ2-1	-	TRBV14	TGTGCCAGCAGCCAGATTATCCATGAGCAGTTCTTC	CASSQIIHEQFF
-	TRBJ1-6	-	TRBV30	TGTGCCTGGAGTGTAAATGGGGTGAGAAATTCACCCCTCCACTTT	CAWSVNGVRNSPLHF
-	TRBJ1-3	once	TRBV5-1	TGCGCCAGCAGCTTGGACGGGGGGATGGGAAACACCATATATTTT	CASSLDGGMGNTIYF
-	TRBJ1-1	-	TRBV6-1	TGTGCCAGTAACAGGAGGAACACTGAAGCTTTCTTT	CASNRRNTEAFF
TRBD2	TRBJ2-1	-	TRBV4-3	TGCGCCAGCAGCCAAGAACCAGGGAGGGTGGCCTACAATGAGCAGTTCTTC	CASSQEPGRVAYNEQFF
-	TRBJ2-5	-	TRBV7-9	TGTGCCAGCAGCTTAGTAGAGACCCAGTACTTC	CASSLVETQYF
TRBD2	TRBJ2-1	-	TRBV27	TGTGCCAGCAGCCTATCCGGGACTAGCGCCATTGGGGGGGGGCAGTTCTTC	CASSLSGTSAIGGGQFF
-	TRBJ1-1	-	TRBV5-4	TGTGCCAGCAGCTCTAGGGCAAGGGGGAACACTGAAGCTTTCTTT	CASSSRARGNTEAFF
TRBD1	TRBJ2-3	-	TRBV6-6	TGTGCCAGCAGGGACAGGGAAACAGATACGCAGTATTTT	CASRDRETDTQYF
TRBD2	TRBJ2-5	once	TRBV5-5	TGTGCCAGCAGCTTGGGACTAGCGGGGGGCCAAGAGACCCAGTACTTC	CASSLGLAGGQETQYF
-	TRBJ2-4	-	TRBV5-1	TGCGCCAGCAGCTCCTCAGGGGAGGTAGGCATTCAGTACTTC	CASSSSGEVGIQYF
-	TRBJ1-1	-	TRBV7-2	TGTGCCAGCAGCTTCGTCTCCGGGCCCACTGAAGCTTTCTTT	CASSFVSGPTEAFF
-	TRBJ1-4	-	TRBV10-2	TGCGCCAGCAGTGAGTCGGGGGTCATCGGTGAAAAACTGTTTTTT	CASSESGVIGEKLFF
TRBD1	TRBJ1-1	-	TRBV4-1	TGCGCCAGCAGCCAAGTATCCGACTCGGGACAGCCTAAACATACGGCTTTCTTT	CASSQVSDSGQPKHTAFF
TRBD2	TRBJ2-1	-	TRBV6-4	TGTGCCAGCAGTGAAATAGCGGGGGGGCCGAGGAATGAGCAGTTCTTC	CASSEIAGGPRNEQFF
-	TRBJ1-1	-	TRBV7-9	TGTGCCAGCGGTCAGATGAACACTGAAGCTTTCTTT	CASGQMNTEAFF
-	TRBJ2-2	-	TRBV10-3	TGTGCCATCAGTGATAAATCTGACCGGGGGACCGGGGAGCTGTTTTTT	CAISDKSDRGTGELFF
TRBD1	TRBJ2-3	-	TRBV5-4	TGTGCCAGCAGCTCGACAGGGGGTATTGGGACAGATACGCAGTATTTT	CASSSTGGIGTDTQYF
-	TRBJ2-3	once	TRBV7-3	TGTGCCAGCAGCCCCGGGCTAGTTGGGGCAGATACGCAGTATTTT	CASSPGLVGADTQYF
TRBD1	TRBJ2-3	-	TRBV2	TGTGCCAGCAGTGGACAGGGTGGCGCAGATACGCAGTATTTT	CASSGQGGADTQYF
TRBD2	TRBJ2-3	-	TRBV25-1	TGTGCCAGCAGTGAGGTTAGCGGGACTCCCCACGATACGCAGTATTTT	CASSEVSGTPHDTQYF
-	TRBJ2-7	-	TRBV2	TGTGCCAGCAGAGACGTCGTCGGGAGTCCCTACGAGCAGTACTTC	CASRDVVGSPYEQYF
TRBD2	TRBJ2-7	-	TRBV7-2	TGTGCCAGCAGCTCCATAGCGGGAGGTTACGAGCAGTACTTC	CASSSIAGGYEQYF
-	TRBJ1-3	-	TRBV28	TGTGCCAGCAGTCTTTCCCTCAACATCGGGGCTGGAAACACCATATATTTT	CASSLSLNIGAGNTIYF